This T cell receptor beta chain was recovered during a study of blood T cell repertoires in COVID-19. Study-level background: From the United States, Italy and Spain came samples of acute and convalescent COVID-19. T cells, B-cell-depleted T cells, or PBMCs provided the cDNA or gDNA that served as material.

Germline V gene data show CDR1 as MNHEY and CDR2 as SVGEGT. The CDR3 covers 15 residues. V dropped 1 base and J dropped 3; count of bases not matched to a gene: 2. The repertoire was sequenced with immunoSEQ multiplex PCR; TCRdb's copy has only in-frame clones and lacks some. The table has about 350,000 clones, 85% to 90% seen once; the top ten hold about 6%. Enrolled during active infection, Seattle patients were then followed longitudinally. Source material: peripheral blood. The receptor was isolated from a woman aged 45-65 years with COVID-19, enrolled during active disease. This chain connects TRBV6-2 or TRBV6-3 to TRBJ2-3, with TRBD1 matching over 9 bases. As DNA, the CDR3 is TGTGCCAGCAGTTACTGGGACAGGGAGACAGATACGCAGTATTTT. It yields the protein CASSYWDRETDTQYF.